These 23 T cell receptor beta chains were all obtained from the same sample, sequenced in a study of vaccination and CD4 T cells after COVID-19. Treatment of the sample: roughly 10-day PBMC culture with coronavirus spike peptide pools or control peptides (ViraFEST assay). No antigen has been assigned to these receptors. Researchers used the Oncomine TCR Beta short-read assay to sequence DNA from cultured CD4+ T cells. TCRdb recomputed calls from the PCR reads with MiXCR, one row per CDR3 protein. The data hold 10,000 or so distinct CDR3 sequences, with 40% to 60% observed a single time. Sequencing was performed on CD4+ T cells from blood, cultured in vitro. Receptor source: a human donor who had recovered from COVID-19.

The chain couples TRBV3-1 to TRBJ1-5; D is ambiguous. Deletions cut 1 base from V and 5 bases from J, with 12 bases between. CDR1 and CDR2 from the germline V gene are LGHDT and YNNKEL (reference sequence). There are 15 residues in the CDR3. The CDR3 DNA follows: TGTGCCAGCAGCCAAGCCCCCACAAGTTATCAGCCCCAGCATTTT. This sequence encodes CASSQAPTSYQPQHF.

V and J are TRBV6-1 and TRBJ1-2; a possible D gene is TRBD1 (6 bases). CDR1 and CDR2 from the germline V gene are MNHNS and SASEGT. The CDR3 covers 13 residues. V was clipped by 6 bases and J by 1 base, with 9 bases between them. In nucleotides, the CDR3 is TGTGCCAGCAGGGCAGGGGTTAACTATGGCTACACCTTC. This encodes CASRAGVNYGYTF.

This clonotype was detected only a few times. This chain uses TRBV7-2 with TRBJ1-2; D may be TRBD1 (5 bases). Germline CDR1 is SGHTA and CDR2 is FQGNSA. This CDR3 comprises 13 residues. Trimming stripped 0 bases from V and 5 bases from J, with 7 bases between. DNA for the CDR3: TGTGCCAGCAGCTTAGCAGGGGAATATGGCTACACCTTC. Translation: CASSLAGEYGYTF.

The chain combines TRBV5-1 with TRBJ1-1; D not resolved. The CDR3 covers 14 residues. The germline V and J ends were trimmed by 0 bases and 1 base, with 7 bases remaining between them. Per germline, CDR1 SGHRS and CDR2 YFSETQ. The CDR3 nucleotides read TGCGCCAGCAGCTTGGAGCCCTCGAACACTGAAGCTTTCTTT. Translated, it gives CASSLEPSNTEAFF.

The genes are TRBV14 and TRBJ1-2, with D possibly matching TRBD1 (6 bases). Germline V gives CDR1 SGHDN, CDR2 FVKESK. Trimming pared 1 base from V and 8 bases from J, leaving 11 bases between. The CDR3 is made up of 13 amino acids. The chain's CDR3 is CASSQVQQGGYTF. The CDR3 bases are TGTGCCAGCAGCCAAGTTCAACAGGGAGGCTACACCTTC.

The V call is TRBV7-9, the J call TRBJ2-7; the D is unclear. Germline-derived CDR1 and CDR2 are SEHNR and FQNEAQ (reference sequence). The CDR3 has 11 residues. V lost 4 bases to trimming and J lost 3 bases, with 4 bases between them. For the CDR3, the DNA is TGTGCCAGCAGCTCGGTCTACGAGCAGTACTTC. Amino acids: CASSSVYEQYF. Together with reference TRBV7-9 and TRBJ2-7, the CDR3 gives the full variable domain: DTGVSQNPRHKITKRGQNVTFRCDPISEHNRLYWYRQTLGQGPEFLTYFQNEAQLEKSRLLSDRFSAERPKGSFSTLEIQRTEQGDSAMYLCASSSVYEQYFGPGTRLTVT.

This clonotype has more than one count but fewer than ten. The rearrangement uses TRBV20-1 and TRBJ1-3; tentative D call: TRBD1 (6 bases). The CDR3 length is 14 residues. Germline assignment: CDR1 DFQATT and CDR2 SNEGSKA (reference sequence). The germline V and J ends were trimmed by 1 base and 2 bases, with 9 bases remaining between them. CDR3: CSARVGGTGNTIYF. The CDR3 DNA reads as TGCAGTGCTAGAGTGGGGGGCACTGGAAACACCATATATTTT.

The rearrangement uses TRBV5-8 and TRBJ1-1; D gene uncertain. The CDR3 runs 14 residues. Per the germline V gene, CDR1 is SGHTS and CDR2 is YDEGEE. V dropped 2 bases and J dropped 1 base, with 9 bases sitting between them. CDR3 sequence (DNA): TGTGCCAGCAGCTTAGATAACCGGAACACTGAAGCTTTCTTT. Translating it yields CASSLDNRNTEAFF.

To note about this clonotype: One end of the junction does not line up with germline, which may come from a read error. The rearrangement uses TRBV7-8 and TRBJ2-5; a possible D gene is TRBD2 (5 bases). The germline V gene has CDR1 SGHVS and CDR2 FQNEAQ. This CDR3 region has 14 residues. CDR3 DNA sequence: TGTGCCAGCGGCTTAGCGCACAGCCAAGAGACCCAGTACTTC. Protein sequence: CASGLAHSQETQYF.

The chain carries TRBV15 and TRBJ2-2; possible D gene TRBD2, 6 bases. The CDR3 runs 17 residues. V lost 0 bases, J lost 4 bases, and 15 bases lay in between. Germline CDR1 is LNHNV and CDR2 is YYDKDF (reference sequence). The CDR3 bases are TGTGCCACCAGCAGAGATCGGGGCCCCGGGGGCACCGGGGAGCTGTTTTTT. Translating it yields CATSRDRGPGGTGELFF.

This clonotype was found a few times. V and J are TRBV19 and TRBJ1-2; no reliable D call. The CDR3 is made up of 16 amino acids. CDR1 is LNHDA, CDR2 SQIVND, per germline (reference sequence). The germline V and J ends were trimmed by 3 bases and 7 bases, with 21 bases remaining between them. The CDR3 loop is CASSILAAIPRSGYTF. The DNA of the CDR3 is TGTGCCAGTAGTATTTTGGCGGCGATCCCCCGGAGTGGCTACACCTTC.

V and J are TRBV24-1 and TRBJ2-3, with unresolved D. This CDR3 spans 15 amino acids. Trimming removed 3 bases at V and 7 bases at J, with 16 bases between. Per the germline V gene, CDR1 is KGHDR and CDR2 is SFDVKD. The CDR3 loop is CATSDHTTDSNTQYF. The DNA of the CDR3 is TGTGCCACCAGTGATCACACGACCGATAGCAATACGCAGTATTTT.

The CDR3 bases are TGTGCCAGCAGTTACGTGGCGTACACTGGGGCCAACGTCCTGACTTTC. Encoded protein: CASSYVAYTGANVLTF. J is TRBJ2-6 and V is TRBV6-2 or TRBV6-3; D remains unclear. CDR1 is MNHEY, CDR2 SVGEGT, per germline. The CDR3 extends over 16 amino acids. Trimming took off 2 bases at V and 2 bases at J, with 10 bases between the two ends.

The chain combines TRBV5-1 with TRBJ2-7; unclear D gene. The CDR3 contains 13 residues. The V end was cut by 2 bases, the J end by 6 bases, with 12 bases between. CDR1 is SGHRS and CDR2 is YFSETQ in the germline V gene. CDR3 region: CASSFSPLGEQYF. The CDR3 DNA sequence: TGCGCCAGCAGCTTCTCCCCCCTGGGCGAGCAGTACTTC.

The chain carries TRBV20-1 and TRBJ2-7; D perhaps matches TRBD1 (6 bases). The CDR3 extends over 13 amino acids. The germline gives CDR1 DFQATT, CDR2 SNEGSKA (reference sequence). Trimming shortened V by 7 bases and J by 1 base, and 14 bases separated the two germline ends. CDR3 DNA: TGCAGTGGGGGGCGTGGTGGGTCCTACGAGCAGTACTTC. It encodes CSGGRGGSYEQYF.

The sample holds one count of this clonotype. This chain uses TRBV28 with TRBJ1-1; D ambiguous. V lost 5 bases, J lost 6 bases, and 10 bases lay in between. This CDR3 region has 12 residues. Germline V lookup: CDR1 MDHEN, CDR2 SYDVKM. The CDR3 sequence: CASSAVNPEAFF. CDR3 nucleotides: TGTGCCAGCAGTGCCGTTAACCCTGAAGCTTTCTTT.

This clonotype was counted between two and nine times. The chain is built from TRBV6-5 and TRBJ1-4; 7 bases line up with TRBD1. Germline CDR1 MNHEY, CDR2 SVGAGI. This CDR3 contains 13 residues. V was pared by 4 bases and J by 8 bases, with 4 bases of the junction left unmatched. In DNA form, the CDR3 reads TGTGCCAGCAGTTTCGGAGGGGGCGAAAAACTGTTTTTT. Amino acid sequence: CASSFGGGEKLFF.

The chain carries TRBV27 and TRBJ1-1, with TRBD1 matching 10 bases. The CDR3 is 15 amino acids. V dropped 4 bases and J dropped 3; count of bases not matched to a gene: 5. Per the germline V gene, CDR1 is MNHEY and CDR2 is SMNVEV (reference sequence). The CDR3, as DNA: TGTGCCAGCAGTTCGGGACAGGGGAGGGACACTGAAGCTTTCTTT. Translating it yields CASSSGQGRDTEAFF.

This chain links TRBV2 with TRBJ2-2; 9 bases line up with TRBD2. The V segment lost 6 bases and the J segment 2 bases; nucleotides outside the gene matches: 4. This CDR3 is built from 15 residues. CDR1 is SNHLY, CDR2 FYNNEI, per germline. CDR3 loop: CASRSGTSNTGELFF. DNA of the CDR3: TGTGCCAGCAGATCCGGGACTAGCAACACCGGGGAGCTGTTTTTT.

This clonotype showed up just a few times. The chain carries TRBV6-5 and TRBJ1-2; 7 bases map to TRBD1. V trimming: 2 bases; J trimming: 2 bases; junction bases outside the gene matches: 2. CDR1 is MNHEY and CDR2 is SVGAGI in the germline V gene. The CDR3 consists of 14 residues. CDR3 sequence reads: CASSYGRGNYGYTF. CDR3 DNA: TGTGCCAGCAGTTACGGCAGGGGGAACTATGGCTACACCTTC.

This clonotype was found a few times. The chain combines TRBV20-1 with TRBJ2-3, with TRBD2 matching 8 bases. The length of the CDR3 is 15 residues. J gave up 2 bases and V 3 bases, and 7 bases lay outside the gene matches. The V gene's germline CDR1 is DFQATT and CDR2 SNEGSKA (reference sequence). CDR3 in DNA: TGCAGTGCTAGGAGAGCGGGGGCCCTCACAGATACGCAGTATTTT. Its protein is CSARRAGALTDTQYF.

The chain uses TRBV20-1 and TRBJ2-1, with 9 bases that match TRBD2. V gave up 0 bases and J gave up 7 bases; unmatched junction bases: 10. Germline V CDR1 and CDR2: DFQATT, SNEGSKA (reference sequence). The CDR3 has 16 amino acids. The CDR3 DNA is TGCAGTGCTAGAGATTCGCGGGGGGGGCTCGTTAATGAGCAGTTCTTC. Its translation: CSARDSRGGLVNEQFF.

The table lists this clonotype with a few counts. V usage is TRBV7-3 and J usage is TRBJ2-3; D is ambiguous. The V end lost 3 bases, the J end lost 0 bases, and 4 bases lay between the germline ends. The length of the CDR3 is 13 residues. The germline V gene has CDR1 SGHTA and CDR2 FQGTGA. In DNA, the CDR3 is TGTGCCAGCAGCTTCGGGAGCACAGATACGCAGTATTTT. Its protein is CASSFGSTDTQYF.